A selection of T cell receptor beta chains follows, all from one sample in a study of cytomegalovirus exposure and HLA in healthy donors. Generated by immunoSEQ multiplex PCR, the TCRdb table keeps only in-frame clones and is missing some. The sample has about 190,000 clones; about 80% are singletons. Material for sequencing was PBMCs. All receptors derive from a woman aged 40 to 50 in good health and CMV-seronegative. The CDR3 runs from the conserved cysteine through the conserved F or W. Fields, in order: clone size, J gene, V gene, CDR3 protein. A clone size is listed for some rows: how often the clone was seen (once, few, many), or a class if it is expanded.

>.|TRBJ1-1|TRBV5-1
CASSRWTGANTEAFF
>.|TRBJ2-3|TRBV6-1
CASSEQSTDTQYF
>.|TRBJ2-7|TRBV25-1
CASSSTVGEQYF
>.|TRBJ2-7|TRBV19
CASSRSPGQGAYEQYF
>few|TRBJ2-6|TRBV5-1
CASSWTGGSGANVLTF
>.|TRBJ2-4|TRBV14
CASSQDLGAKNIQYF
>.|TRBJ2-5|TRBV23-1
CASSQSYLAGDPQETQYF
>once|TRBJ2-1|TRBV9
CASSVSIGTSYNEQFF
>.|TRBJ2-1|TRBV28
CASGLLAGGPNEQFF
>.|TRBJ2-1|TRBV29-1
CSVAISGVNEQFF
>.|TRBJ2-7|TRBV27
CASSYSGVASYEQYF
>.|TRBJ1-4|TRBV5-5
CASSSQGDLGWTNEKLFF
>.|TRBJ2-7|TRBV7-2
CASSGGGQSSYEQYF
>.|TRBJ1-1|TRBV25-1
CASSVSGTGGTEAFF
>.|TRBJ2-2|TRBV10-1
CASKEGGLAGWTGELFF
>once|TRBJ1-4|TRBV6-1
CASRLNFAANEKLFF
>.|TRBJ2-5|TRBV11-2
CASSLWGGRLIETQYF
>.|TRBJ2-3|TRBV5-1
CASSLGGEPDTQYF
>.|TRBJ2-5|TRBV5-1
CASSLAGDPGETQYF
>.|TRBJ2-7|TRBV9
CASSVSSTGEQYF
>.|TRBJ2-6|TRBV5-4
CASSPSVSGANVLTF
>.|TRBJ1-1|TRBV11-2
CASSIQLRNTEAFF
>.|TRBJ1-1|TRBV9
CASSVGQINTEAFF
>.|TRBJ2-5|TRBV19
CASSSDREETQYF
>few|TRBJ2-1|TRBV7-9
CASSLAGGSNEQFF
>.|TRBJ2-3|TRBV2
CASSEGRGPTDTQYF
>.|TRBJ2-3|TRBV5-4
CASSLDRAADTQYF
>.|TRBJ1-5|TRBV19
CASSGTSRQPQHF
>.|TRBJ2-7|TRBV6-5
CASSSPSGDTYEQYF
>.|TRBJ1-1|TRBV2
CASSEVGGLNTEAFF
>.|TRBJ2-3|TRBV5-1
CASSLYQDDTQYF
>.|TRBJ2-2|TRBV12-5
CASGLRVGGGIRTGELFF
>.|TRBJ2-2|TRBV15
CATSGYRGRETGELFF
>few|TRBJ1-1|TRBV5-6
CASSRTDLNTEAFF
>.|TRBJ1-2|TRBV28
CASSLSAGGSLGYTF
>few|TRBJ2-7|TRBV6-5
CASTRTSGSSYEQYF
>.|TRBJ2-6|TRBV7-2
CASSDRGRGANVLTF
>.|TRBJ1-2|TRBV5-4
CASSQGAGINYGYTF
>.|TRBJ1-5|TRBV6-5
CASNPLGQGNQPQHF
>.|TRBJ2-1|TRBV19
CASSIGTSLSYNEQFF
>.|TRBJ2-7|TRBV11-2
CASSLKSVSGEQYF
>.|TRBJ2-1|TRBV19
CASSANRGVYNEQFF
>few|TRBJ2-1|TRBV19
CASSIDGNAIHRHNEQFF
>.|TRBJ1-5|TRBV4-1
CASSQVQVSNQPQHF
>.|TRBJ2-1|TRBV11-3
CASSRTGINEQFF